This entry is about one T cell receptor beta chain. There is no known antigen for this receptor. The CDR3 end shows no conserved phenylalanine or tryptophan, and so a read error is likely. It is unclear where the CDR3 begins or ends on the DNA, so no DNA is shown, and the CDR3 is as TCRdb lists it. According to the study, the label for this sample's time point signals: technical triplicate 3. For unsorted PBMC libraries, 2 million PBMCs were used after storage in RNAlater at -80 degrees C until RNA extraction. Peripheral blood was subjected to Ficoll-Hypaque density gradient centrifugation to isolate PBMCs, which were then cryopreserved in liquid nitrogen. The sample originates from a study of neurological immune-mediated disorders (dated by TCRdb to the late 2010s). General notes on the study: Using UMI-based sequencing, the study compared peripheral blood TCR-beta repertoires from patients with HTLV-I-associated myelopathy (HAM/TSP), patients with multiple sclerosis, and healthy controls. Alongside PBMC samples, the set of 80 to 130 TCR-beta libraries contained longitudinal samples, technical triplicates, and paired CD4+ and CD8+ T-cell subsets that had been sorted. Technical triplicate libraries were sequenced to precisely calculate how much the frequency of each individual clone varied. The cohort was made up of 68 subjects, consisting of 14 HAM/TSP patients, 34 multiple sclerosis patients and around 20 healthy controls. Points the paper makes about the study in general: TCR clonal expansion was greatest in HAM/TSP patients and smallest in MS patients, who ranked below even healthy controls. No identical CDR3 amino acid sequences were shared among expanded clones across subjects, suggesting private TCR-beta repertoires in all groups.

To synthesize cDNA, template-switch 5'RACE was performed with a primer carrying a 10-nucleotide random unique molecular identifier so that each TCR transcript was tagged. Over 180 million TCR-beta sequences, covering 15-18 subjects, were produced in each sequencing run. Total RNA was extracted with the RNeasy kit. TCR-beta VDJ regions were amplified with primers for the TCR constant region and the 5'RACE anchor, using the KAPA Real-time Library Amplification kit. Sample indexes and Illumina adaptors were added in a first PCR, after which library yield was increased in a second PCR. After Ampure bead purification, the TCR product of roughly 650 bp was size-selected on a 2% E-gel SizeSelection system. Before pooling, library quality was assessed on a Bioanalyzer, concentration was determined with Qubit, and library quantification was performed with the Kapa Library Quantification kit. An Illumina HiSeq 2500 sequenced the libraries paired-end 2 x 150 bp. To increase sequence diversity, about 23-30% phiX was spiked into each library pool. As for the original processing: Quality-filtered reads were processed with the UMI-based MiGEC pipeline, which removed over 75% of raw TCR sequences during error correction. IMGT germline references were used for aligning VDJ genes, and each clonotype was defined as a unique CDR3 amino acid sequence together with its V-J genes. Clonal expansion, Shannon diversity, and CDR3 relatedness (CalcPairwiseDistances, ClusterSamples) were evaluated with VDJtools, and phylogenetic trees were built with CLCbio workbench. A clone was classed as expanded if it had 8 or more unique UMIs, a cutoff based on coefficient-of-variation modelling across technical triplicates. TCRdb redid the processing of the public reads, applying fastp at Q25 and MiXCR, and retained in-frame beta chains. Rows with a matching CDR3 protein are joined into one entry that keeps the most common DNA and genes. These V and J calls rely on TCRdb rather than the paper's analysis. The table for this sample lists approximately 40,000 distinct CDR3 sequences; roughly 21% of them were counted only once. The ten largest clones add up to almost 4.5% of the sample.

The TCR sequence derives from a man aged 55-75 years with HTLV-1-associated myelopathy (HAM/TSP). The sample consisted of PBMCs.

The CDR3 sequence is CANSLGDRGHVFP. The chain was built from TRBV5-6 and TRBJ1-1; TRBD1, the D gene given by the table, was not confirmed from the DNA. The germline V gene sets CDR1 to SGHDT and CDR2 to YYEEEE. Ends included, the CDR3 has 13 residues.